This TCR beta chain was obtained from a study of Ad26.COV2.S vaccination and SARS-CoV-2 variants. Study at large: The study gave Ad26.COV2.S intramuscularly, once or twice 56 days apart.

Study-wide findings and caveats: Across vaccine and placebo recipients, the breadth of non-spike TCRs was similar. CD8+ and CD4+ T cells specific for spike reportedly responded with substantial breadth after vaccination.

Stated treatment: around 19 received Ad26.COV2.S at low or high dose, single or two shots; 5 received placebo; per-sample allocation not given. Sampling was performed 63 days after the first vaccine or placebo injection. Wuhan-strain SARS-CoV-2 spike was expressed by the Ad26 vector that made up the vaccine. Clones were sequenced by immunoSEQ multiplex PCR, and TCRdb holds only the in-frame ones, with some missing. Here the sample spans hundreds of thousands of clones, about 90% being singletons. Comments on this clone: Its specificity is not known.

The germline V gene has CDR1 SGHRS and CDR2 YFSETQ. The length of the CDR3 is 16 residues. The ends lost 0 bases at V and 1 base at J; junction bases unmatched: 3. V is TRBV5-1 and J is TRBJ2-5; 10 positions agree with TRBD2. The material was peripheral blood, obtained in a trial of Ad26.COV2.S vaccine versus placebo. The clonotype comes from a person between 18 and 60 years old who received the Ad26.COV2.S COVID-19 vaccine or a placebo. The CDR3 DNA sequence: TGCGCCAGCAGCTTGGCGGCTAGCGGGGGCCAAGAGACCCAGTACTTC. As protein: CASSLAASGGQETQYF. The complete variable domain, with remaining parts taken from reference TRBV5-1 and TRBJ2-5, reads KAGVTQTPRYLIKTRGQQVTLSCSPISGHRSVSWYQQTPGQGLQFLFEYFSETQRNKGNFPGRFSGRQFSNSRSEMNVSTLELGDSALYLCASSLAASGGQETQYFGPGTRLLVL.